This is a list of T cell receptor beta chains from one sample in a study of T cell changes during pregnancy in multiple sclerosis. Here immunoSEQ multiplex PCR was the method, and the copy in TCRdb shows in-frame clones only, minus some. This table holds approximately 82,000 clones, about 90% found once. The specimen was CD4+ T cells from peripheral blood mononuclear cells, collected in the second trimester of pregnancy. The receptors were sampled from a female donor with multiple sclerosis, enrolled in a pregnancy study. CDR3s include the opening cysteine and the closing phenylalanine or tryptophan. D genes are given only for firm matches. Clone size appears in some rows only: once, few, many, or a class for an expanded clone.

TRBJ1-4	NA	17	NA	TRBV4-3	TGCGCCAGCAGCCAAGAATTTGACTTCGTAGCTAATGAAAAACTGTTTTTT	CASSQEFDFVANEKLFF
TRBJ2-7	NA	12	NA	TRBV30	TGTGCCTGGAAGGACAGCACCTACGAGCAGTACTTC	CAWKDSTYEQYF
TRBJ2-3	TRBD1	17	NA	TRBV9	TGTGCCAGCAGCTTCAAGACAGGGGGAGTGAGCACAGATACGCAGTATTTT	CASSFKTGGVSTDTQYF
TRBJ2-1	NA	16	NA	TRBV11-2	TGTGCCAGCAGCACTTTTTCGAGCGGGCTACTCAATGAGCAGTTCTTC	CASSTFSSGLLNEQFF
TRBJ1-2	NA	15	NA	TRBV28	TGTGCCAGCAGTTTTTCCGACCGGGTGGGCTATGGCTACACCTTC	CASSFSDRVGYGYTF
TRBJ1-1	NA	13	few	TRBV30	TGTGCCCGGAAGACAGGTCTGAACACTGAAGCTTTCTTT	CARKTGLNTEAFF
TRBJ1-5	NA	13	few	TRBV6-5	TGTGCCAGCAGCCGGGTGGCCCATCAGCCCCAGCATTTT	CASSRVAHQPQHF
TRBJ1-1	NA	11	NA	TRBV11-2	TGTGCCAGCAGCTCTCTCACTGAAGCTTTCTTT	CASSSLTEAFF
TRBJ1-2	NA	15	NA	TRBV9	TGTGCCAGCAGCGCAGTTCCGGGACACAACTATGGCTACACCTTC	CASSAVPGHNYGYTF
TRBJ1-2	NA	15	few	TRBV6-5	TGTGCCAGCAGTTACTCGATCACCGAGCACTATGGCTACACCTTC	CASSYSITEHYGYTF
TRBJ1-2	NA	13	NA	TRBV14	TGTGCCAGCAGCCAAGTCGGGACAATTCAATACACCTTC	CASSQVGTIQYTF
TRBJ1-1	NA	16	NA	TRBV5-1	TGCGCCAGCAGCTCTGGTTCCGGGTCTGTGAACACTGAAGCTTTCTTT	CASSSGSGSVNTEAFF
TRBJ1-5	NA	14	NA	TRBV6-5	TGTGCCAGCAGTTATACGGGGGACAATCAGCCCCAGCATTTT	CASSYTGDNQPQHF
TRBJ1-4	TRBD1	18	NA	TRBV7-6	TGTGCCAGCAGGAAACCGGGACAGGGGTTCGCAGGCCGGGCAAAACTGTTTTTT	CASRKPGQGFAGRAKLFF
TRBJ1-1	TRBD1	15	NA	TRBV10-3	TGTGCCATCAGTGAGGGGGGCAGGGGGCTCACTGAAGCTTTCTTT	CAISEGGRGLTEAFF
TRBJ2-1	TRBD1	16	NA	TRBV4-1	TGCGCCAGCAGCCAAGGGAACGGACAGGGATACAATGAGCAGTTCTTC	CASSQGNGQGYNEQFF
TRBJ2-7	NA	14	NA	TRBV28	TGTGCCACCGGCCCCGTGGGGGCCCTCCGAGAGCAGTACTTC	CATGPVGALREQYF
TRBJ1-2	NA	11	NA	TRBV20-1	TGCAGTCTCCTGGGGGCTAATGGCTACACCTTC	CSLLGANGYTF
TRBJ1-1	NA	17	NA	TRBV5-6	TGTGCCAGCATCCCCCGCAGGGGAAATTTGGGATCGACTGAAGCTTTCTTT	CASIPRRGNLGSTEAFF
TRBJ1-2	NA	14	NA	TRBV9	TGTGCCAGCAGCGTAGACGGGAACTCAAAAGGCTACACCTTC	CASSVDGNSKGYTF
TRBJ1-1	NA	14	NA	TRBV4-1	TGCGCCAGCAGCCAGCCCGGACAGTACACTGAAGCTTTCTTT	CASSQPGQYTEAFF
TRBJ1-1	NA	16	NA	TRBV7-3	TGTGCCAGCAGCTCTAACCCTACAGGAACTGGCGCTGAAGCTTTCTTT	CASSSNPTGTGAEAFF
TRBJ1-2	NA	12	NA	TRBV6-5	TGTGCCAGCAGTAAACCCGGACACGGCTACACCTTC	CASSKPGHGYTF
TRBJ2-3	TRBD1	17	NA	TRBV7-6	TGTGCCAGCAGCGGACGGTTTGGGACAGGGGCCACAGATACGCAGTATTTT	CASSGRFGTGATDTQYF
TRBJ2-2	NA	15	NA	TRBV5-6	TGTGCCAGCAGTTTTTTCGCCAGAAACACCGGGGAGCTGTTTTTT	CASSFFARNTGELFF
TRBJ2-5	NA	11	NA	TRBV6-1	TGTGCCAGCCTTTTCCAAGAGACCCAGTACTTC	CASLFQETQYF
TRBJ2-5	TRBD2	17	NA	TRBV5-4	TGTGCCAGCAGCCATAAACGACTAGCGGGAGCGGGTGAGACCCAGTACTTC	CASSHKRLAGAGETQYF
TRBJ1-2	TRBD1	14	NA	TRBV7-2	TGTGCCAGCAGCCTAGGCACAGGGGTTTATGGCTACACCTTC	CASSLGTGVYGYTF
TRBJ1-2	TRBD1	14	once	TRBV6-1	TGTGCCAGGGGGACAGGTGCCCCCTACTATGGCTACACCTTC	CARGTGAPYYGYTF
TRBJ2-1	NA	14	NA	TRBV10-2	TGCGCCAGCAGTTCAGTGCGGGGTAGCGATGAGCAGTTCTTC	CASSSVRGSDEQFF
TRBJ2-1	NA	13	NA	TRBV2	TGTGCCAGCAGCGGGAGCTCCTACAATGAGCAGTTCTTC	CASSGSSYNEQFF
TRBJ2-5	NA	12	NA	TRBV28	TGTGCCAGCAGACAGGGTCCCGAGACCCAGTACTTC	CASRQGPETQYF
TRBJ1-4	NA	15	once	TRBV5-4	TGTGCCAGCAGCTTGCGAGGGTTTGAGGGTGAAAAACTGTTTTTT	CASSLRGFEGEKLFF